One T cell receptor (beta chain) is described in this entry. The target antigen is unknown. The data derive from a study of cytomegalovirus exposure and HLA in healthy donors. Study overall: A preliminary data release comprised 80 million or so unique TCRs obtained from HLA-typed donors.

The CDR3 length is 13 residues. CDR1 and CDR2 from the germline V gene are ENHRY and SYGVKD. Trimming pared 4 bases from V and 0 bases from J, leaving 6 bases between. The PCR made use of 60 Vbeta and 13 Jbeta primers. Source study methods: Later reanalysis found roughly 80 million unique TCR beta chains, 10 million to 12 million of them shared. Using immunoSEQ multiplex PCR, the repertoire was profiled, and TCRdb retains in-frame clones only, with some absent. The DNA gave D and trimming, while V, J and clone size come from that table. The sample carries around 100,000 clones, about 68% recorded once. Study-level results: Later analysis showed TCR association rates varying by HLA locus, highest for DRB1 and lowest for HLA-C. Among donors in an Asian-associated ancestry cluster, a later analysis reportedly found fewer N-insertions than the roughly 610-donor mean.

The chain has TRBV10-3 and TRBJ1-2; no clear D gene. The TCR was taken from a man aged 25 to 40 in good health and CMV-seropositive. The specimen sequenced was PBMCs. The DNA for the CDR3 is TGTGCCATCAGTGCGGGATCTAACTATGGCTACACCTTC. Protein: CAISAGSNYGYTF.